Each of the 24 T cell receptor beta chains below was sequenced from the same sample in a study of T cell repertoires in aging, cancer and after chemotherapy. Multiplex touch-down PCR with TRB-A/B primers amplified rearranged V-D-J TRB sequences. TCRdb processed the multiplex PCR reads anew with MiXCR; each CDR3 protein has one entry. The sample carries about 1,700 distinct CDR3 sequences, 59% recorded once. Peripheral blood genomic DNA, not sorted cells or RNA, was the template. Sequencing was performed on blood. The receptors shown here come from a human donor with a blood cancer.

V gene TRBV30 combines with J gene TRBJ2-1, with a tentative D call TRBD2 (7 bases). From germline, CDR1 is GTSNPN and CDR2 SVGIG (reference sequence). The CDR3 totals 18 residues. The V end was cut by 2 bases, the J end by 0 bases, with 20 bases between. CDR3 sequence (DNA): TGTGCCTGGAGTCAGGGGCGCGGGGGCCGGAGCTCCTACAATGAGCAGTTCTTC. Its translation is CAWSQGRGGRSSYNEQFF.

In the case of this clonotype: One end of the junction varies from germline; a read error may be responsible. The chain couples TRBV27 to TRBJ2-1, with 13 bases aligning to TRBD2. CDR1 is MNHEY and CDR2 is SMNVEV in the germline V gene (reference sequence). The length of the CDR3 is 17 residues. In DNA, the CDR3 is TGTGCCAGCAGTTCGACTAGCGGGAGGCTAGATAGTAATGATCAGTTCTTC. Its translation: CASSSTSGRLDSNDQFF.

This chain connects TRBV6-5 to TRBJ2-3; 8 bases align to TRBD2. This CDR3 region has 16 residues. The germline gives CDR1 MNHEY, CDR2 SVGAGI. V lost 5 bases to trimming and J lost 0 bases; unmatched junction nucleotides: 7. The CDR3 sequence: CASSPAGGRSTDTQYF. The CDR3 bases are TGTGCCAGCAGTCCGGCGGGGGGCCGGAGCACAGATACGCAGTATTTT.

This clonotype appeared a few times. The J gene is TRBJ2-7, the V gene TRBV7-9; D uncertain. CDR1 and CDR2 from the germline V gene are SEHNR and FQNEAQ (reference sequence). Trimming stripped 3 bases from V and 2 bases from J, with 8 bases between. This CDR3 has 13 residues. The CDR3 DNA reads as TGTGCCAGCAGCTTGATTGGGCCCTACGAGCAGTACTTC. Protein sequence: CASSLIGPYEQYF.

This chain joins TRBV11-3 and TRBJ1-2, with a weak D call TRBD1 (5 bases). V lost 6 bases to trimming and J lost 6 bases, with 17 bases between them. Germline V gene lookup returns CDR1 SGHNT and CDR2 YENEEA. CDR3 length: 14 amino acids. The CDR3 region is CASRLGGGSDGYTF. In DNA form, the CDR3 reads TGTGCCAGCAGGCTCGGGGGAGGATCCGATGGCTACACCTTC. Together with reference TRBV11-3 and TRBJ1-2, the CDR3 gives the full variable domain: EAGVVQSPRYKIIEKKQPVAFWCNPISGHNTLYWYLQNLGQGPELLIRYENEEAVDDSQLPKDRFSAERLKGVDSTLKIQPAELGDSAVYLCASRLGGGSDGYTFGSGTRLTVV.

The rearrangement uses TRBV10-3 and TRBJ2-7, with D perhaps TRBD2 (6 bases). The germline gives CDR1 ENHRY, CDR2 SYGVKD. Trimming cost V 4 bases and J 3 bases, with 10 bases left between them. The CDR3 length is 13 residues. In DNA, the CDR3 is TGTGCCATCAGTGGACGGGAGAGCTACGAGCAGTACTTC. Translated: CAISGRESYEQYF.

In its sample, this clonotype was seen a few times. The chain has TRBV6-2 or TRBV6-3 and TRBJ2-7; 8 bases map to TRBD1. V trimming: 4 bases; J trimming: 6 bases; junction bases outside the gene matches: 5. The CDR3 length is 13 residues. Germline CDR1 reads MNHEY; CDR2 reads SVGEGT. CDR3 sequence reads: CASSSQGAREQYF. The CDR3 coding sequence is TGTGCCAGCAGTTCGCAGGGGGCGCGCGAGCAGTACTTC.

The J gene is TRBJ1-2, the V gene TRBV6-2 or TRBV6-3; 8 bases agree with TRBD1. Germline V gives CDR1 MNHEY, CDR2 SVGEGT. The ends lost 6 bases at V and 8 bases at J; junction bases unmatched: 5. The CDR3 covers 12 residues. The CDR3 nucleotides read TGTGCCAGCAGCGGACAGGGTCGGGGCTACACCTTC. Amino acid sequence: CASSGQGRGYTF.

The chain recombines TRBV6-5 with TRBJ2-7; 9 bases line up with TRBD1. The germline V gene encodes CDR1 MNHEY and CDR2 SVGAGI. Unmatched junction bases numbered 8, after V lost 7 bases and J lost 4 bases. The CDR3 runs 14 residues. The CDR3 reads CASTRDRAIYEQYF. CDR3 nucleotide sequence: TGTGCCAGCACCCGGGACAGGGCGATATACGAGCAGTACTTC.

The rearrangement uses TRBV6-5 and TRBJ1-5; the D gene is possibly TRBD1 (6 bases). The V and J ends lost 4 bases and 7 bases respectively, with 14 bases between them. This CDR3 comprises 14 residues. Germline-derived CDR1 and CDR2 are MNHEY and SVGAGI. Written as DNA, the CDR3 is TGTGCCAGCAGTTTCCTAGGGGGAGGGCAGCCCCAGCATTTT. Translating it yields CASSFLGGGQPQHF.

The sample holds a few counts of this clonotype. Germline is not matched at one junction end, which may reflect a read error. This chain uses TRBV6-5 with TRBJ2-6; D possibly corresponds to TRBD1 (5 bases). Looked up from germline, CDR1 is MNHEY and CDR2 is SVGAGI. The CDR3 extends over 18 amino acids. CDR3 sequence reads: CASSPRLSGVSGANVLTF. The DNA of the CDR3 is TGTGCCAGCAGCCCACGCCTTTCAGGCGTCTCTGGGGCCAATGTCCTGACTTTC.

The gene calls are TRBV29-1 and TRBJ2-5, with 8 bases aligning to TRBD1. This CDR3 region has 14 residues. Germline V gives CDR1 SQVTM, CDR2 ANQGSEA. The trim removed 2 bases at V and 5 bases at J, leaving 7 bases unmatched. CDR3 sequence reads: CSVEIRRGLETQYF. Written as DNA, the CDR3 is TGCAGCGTTGAAATCCGCAGGGGGCTGGAGACCCAGTACTTC.

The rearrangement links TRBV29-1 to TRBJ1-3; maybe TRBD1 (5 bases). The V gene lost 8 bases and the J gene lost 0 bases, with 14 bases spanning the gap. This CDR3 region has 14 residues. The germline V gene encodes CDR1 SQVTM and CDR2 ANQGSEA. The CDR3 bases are TGCAGCATAGGGGATTCTAACTCTGGAAACACCATATATTTT. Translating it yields CSIGDSNSGNTIYF.

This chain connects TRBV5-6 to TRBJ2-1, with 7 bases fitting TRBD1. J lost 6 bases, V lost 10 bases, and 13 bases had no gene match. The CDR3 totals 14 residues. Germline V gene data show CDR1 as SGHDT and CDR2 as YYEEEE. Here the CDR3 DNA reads TGTGCCGCGGCTCAGAGGGGGCTCTCCAATGAGCAGTTCTTC. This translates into CAAAQRGLSNEQFF.

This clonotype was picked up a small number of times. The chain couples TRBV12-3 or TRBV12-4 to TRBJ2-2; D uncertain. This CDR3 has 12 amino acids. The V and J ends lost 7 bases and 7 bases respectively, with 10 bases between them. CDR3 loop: CASNRVDGELFF. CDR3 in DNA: TGTGCCAGCAACCGGGTGGACGGGGAGCTGTTTTTT.

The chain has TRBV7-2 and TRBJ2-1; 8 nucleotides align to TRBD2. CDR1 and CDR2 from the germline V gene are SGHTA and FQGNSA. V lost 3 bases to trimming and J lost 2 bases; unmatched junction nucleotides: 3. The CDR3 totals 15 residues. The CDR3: CASSFTSGAYNEQFF. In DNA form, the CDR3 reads TGTGCCAGCAGCTTCACTAGCGGTGCCTACAATGAGCAGTTCTTC.

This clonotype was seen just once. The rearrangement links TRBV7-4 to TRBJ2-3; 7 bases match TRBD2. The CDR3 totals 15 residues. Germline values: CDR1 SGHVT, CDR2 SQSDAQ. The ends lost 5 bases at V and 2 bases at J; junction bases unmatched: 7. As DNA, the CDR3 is TGTGCCAGCAGCCTCCAGCGGGGTTACACAGATACGCAGTATTTT. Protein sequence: CASSLQRGYTDTQYF. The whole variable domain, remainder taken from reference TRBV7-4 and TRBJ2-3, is GAGVSQSPRYKVAKRGRDVALRCDSISGHVTLYWYRQTLGQGSEVLTYSQSDAQRDKSGRPSGRFSAERPERSVSTLKIQRTEQGDSAVYLCASSLQRGYTDTQYFGPGTRLTVL.

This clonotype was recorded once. CDR3: CASRSYINTGELFF. The CDR3, as DNA: TGCGCCAGCAGAAGTTATATAAACACCGGGGAGCTGTTTTTT. The V and J genes are TRBV4-3 and TRBJ2-2; no firm D call. The CDR3 is 14 amino acids. The V end was cut by 6 bases, the J end by 2 bases, with 10 bases between. Per the germline V gene, CDR1 is LGHNA and CDR2 is YSLEER.

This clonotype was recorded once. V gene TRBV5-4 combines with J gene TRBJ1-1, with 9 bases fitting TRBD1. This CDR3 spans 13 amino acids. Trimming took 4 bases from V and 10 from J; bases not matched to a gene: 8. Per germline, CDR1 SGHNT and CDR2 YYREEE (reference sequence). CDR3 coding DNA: TGTGCCAGCAGCACCTGGGGGACAGGGAGAGCTTTCTTT. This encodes CASSTWGTGRAFF.

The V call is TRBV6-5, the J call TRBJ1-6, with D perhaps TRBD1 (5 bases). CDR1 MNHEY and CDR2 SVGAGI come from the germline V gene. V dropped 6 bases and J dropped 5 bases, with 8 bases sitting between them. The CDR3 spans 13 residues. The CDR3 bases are TGTGCCAGCAGGTCGGACAATAATTCACCCCTCCACTTT. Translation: CASRSDNNSPLHF.

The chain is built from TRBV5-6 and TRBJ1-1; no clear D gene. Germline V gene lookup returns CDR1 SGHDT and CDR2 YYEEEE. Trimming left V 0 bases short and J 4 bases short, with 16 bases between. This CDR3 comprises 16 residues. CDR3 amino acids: CASSLVVVTKVTEAFF. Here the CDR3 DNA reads TGTGCCAGCAGCTTGGTCGTTGTGACCAAGGTCACTGAAGCTTTCTTT. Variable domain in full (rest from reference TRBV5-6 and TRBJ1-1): DAGVTQSPTHLIKTRGQQVTLRCSPKSGHDTVSWYQQALGQGPQFIFQYYEEEERQRGNFPDRFSGHQFPNYSSELNVNALLLGDSALYLCASSLVVVTKVTEAFFGQGTRLTVV.

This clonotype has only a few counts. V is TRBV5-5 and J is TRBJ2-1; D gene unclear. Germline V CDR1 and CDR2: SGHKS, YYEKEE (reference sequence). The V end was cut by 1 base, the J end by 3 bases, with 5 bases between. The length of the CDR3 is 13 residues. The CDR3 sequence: CASSLRGYNEQFF. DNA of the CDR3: TGTGCCAGCAGCTTGCGTGGCTACAATGAGCAGTTCTTC.

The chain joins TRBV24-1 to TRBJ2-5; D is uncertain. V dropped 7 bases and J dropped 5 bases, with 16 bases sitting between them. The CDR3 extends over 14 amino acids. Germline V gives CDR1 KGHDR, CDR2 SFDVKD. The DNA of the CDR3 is TGTGCCACCAGGGTCGATCGGGTAGGGGAGACCCAGTACTTC. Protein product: CATRVDRVGETQYF.

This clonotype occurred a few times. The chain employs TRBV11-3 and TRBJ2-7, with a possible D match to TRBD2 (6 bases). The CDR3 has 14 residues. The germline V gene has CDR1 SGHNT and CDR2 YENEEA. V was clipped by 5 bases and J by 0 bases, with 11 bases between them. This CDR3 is CASSTDGSSYEQYF. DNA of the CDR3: TGTGCCAGCAGCACAGACGGGAGCTCCTACGAGCAGTACTTC. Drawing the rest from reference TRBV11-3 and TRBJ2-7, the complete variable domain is EAGVVQSPRYKIIEKKQPVAFWCNPISGHNTLYWYLQNLGQGPELLIRYENEEAVDDSQLPKDRFSAERLKGVDSTLKIQPAELGDSAVYLCASSTDGSSYEQYFGPGTRLTVT.